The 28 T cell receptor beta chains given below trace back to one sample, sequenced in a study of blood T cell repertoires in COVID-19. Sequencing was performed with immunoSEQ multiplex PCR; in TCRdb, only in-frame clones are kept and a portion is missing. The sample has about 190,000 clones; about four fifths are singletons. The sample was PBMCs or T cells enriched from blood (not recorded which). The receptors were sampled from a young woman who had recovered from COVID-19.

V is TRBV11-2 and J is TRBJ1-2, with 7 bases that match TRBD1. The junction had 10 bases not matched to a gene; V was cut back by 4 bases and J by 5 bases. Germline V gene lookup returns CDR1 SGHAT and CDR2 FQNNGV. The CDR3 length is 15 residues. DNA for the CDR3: TGTGCCAGCAGCTCATCCCCCGGGACAGAGTATGGCTACACCTTC. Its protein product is CASSSSPGTEYGYTF. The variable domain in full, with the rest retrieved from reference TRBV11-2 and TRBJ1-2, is EAGVAQSPRYKIIEKRQSVAFWCNPISGHATLYWYQQILGQGPKLLIQFQNNGVVDDSQLPKDRFSAERLKGVDSTLKIQPAKLEDSAVYLCASSSSPGTEYGYTFGSGTRLTVV.

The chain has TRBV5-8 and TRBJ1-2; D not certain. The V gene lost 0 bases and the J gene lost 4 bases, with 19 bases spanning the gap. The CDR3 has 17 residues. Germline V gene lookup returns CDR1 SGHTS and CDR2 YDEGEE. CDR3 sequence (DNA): TGTGCCAGCAGCTTGGTAAGGTGGAGGCATCCTCTCTATGGCTACACCTTC. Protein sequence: CASSLVRWRHPLYGYTF.

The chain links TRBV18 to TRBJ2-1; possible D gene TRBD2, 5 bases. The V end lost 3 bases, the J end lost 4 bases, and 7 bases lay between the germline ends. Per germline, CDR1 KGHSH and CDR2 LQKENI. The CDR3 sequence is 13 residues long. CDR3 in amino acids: CASSPDLYNEQFF. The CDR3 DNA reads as TGTGCCAGCTCACCGGACTTATACAATGAGCAGTTCTTC.

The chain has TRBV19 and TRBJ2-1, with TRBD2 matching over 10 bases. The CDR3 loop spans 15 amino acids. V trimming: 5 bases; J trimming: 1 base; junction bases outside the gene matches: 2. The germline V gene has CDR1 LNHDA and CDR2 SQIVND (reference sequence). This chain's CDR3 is CASSPSGSSYNEQFF. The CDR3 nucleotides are TGTGCCAGTAGTCCTAGCGGGAGTTCCTACAATGAGCAGTTCTTC.

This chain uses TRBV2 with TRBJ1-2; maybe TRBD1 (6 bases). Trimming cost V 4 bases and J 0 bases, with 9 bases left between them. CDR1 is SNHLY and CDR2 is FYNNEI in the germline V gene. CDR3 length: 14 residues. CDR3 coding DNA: TGTGCCAGCAGTGGGGACACGACTAACTATGGCTACACCTTC. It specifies CASSGDTTNYGYTF.

The CDR3 loop reads CASSLPTGGPNHEQFF. CDR3 nucleotide sequence: TGTGCCAGCAGCTTACCTACGGGAGGGCCTAACCATGAGCAGTTCTTC. The genes are TRBV11-2 and TRBJ2-1, with 8 bases that match TRBD2. Germline-derived CDR1 and CDR2 are SGHAT and FQNNGV. The CDR3 totals 16 residues. The J segment lost 8 bases and the V segment lost 2 bases, leaving 11 bases of the junction unmatched.

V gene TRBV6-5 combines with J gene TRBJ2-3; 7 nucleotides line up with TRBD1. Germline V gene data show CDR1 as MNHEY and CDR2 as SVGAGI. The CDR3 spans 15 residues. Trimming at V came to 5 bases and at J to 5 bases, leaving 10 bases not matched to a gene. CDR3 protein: CASSRPGQSRDTQYF. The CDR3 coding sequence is TGTGCCAGCAGTCGACCGGGACAGTCAAGAGATACGCAGTATTTT.

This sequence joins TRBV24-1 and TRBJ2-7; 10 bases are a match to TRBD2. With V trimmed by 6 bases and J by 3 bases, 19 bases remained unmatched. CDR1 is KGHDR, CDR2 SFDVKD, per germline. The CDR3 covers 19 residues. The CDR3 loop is CATSSRGRGESGRVYEQYF. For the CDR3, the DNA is TGTGCCACCAGTTCTAGGGGCAGGGGAGAGAGCGGGAGGGTCTACGAGCAGTACTTC.

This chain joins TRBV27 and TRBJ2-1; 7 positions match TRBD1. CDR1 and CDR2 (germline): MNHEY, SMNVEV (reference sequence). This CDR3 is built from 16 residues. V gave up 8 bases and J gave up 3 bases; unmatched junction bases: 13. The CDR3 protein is CASQHEPGQSYNEQFF. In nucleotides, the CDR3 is TGTGCCAGCCAACACGAACCGGGACAGAGCTACAATGAGCAGTTCTTC.

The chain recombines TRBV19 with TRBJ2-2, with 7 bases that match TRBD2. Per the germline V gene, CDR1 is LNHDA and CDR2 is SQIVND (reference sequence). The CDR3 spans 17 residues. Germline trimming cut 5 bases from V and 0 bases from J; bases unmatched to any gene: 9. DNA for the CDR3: TGTGCCAGTAGTCCCCGGACTAGAGCCTCGAACACCGGGGAGCTGTTTTTT. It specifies CASSPRTRASNTGELFF.

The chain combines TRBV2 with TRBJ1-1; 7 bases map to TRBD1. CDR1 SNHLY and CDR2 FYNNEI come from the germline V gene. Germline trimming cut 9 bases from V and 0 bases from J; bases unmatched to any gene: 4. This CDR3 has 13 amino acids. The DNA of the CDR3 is TGTGCCAGTGCGGGACAGATGAACACTGAAGCTTTCTTT. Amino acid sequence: CASAGQMNTEAFF.

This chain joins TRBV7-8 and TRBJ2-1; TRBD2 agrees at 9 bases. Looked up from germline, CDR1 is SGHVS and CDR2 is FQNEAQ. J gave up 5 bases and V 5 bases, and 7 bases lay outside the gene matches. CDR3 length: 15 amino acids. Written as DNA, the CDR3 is TGTGCCAGCAGCAAATGGGCTAGCGGGGACAATGAGCAGTTCTTC. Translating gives CASSKWASGDNEQFF.

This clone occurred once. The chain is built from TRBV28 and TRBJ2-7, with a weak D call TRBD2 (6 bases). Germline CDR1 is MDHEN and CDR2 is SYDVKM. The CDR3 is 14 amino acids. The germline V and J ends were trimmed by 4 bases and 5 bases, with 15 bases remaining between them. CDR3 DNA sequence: TGTGCCAGCAGTTCTTGGGGAGGCAGGGACGAGCAGTACTTC. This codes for CASSSWGGRDEQYF.

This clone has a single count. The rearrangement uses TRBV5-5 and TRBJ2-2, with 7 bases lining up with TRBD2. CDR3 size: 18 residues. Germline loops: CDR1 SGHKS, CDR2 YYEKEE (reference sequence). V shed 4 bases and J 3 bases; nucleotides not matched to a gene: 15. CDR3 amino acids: CASSTSAAGTTYTGELFF. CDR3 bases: TGTGCCAGCAGCACCTCCGCTGCCGGGACTACTTACACCGGGGAGCTGTTTTTT.

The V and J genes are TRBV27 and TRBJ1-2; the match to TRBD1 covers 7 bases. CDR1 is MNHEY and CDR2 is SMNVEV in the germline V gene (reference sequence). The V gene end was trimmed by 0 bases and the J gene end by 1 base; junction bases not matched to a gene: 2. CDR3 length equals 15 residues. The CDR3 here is CASSLSGTVNYGYTF. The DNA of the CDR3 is TGTGCCAGCAGTTTATCCGGGACAGTTAACTATGGCTACACCTTC.

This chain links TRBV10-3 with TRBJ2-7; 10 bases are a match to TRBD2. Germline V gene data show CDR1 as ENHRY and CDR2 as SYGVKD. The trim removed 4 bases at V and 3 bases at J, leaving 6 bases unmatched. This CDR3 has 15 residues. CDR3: CAISGASGSSYEQYF. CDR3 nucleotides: TGTGCCATCAGTGGGGCTAGCGGGAGCAGCTACGAGCAGTACTTC.

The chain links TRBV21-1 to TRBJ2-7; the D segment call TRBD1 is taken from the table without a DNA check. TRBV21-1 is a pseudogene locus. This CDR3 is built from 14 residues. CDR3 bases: TGTGCCAGCAGCAAGGGACAGGGGGCGTGCGAGCAGTACGTC. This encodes CASSKGQGACEQYV.

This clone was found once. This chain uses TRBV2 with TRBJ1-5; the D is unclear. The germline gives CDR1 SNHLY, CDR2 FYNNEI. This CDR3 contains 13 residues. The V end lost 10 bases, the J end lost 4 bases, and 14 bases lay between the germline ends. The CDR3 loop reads CATADGANQPQHF. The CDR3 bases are TGTGCCACCGCCGACGGAGCGAATCAGCCCCAGCATTTT.

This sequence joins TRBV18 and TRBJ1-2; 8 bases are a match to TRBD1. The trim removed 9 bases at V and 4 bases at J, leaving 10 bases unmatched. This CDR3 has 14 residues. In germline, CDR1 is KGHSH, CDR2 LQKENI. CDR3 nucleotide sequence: TGTGCCAGTCAAACCGGACAGGGCTTCTATGGCTACACCTTC. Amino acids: CASQTGQGFYGYTF.

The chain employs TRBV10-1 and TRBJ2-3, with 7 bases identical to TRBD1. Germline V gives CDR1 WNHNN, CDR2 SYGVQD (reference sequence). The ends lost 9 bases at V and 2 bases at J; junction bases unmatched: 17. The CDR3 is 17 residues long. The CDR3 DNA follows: TGCGCCAGTACCCCGATAGGAAGGGGGCTAGTCACAGATACGCAGTATTTT. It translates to CASTPIGRGLVTDTQYF.

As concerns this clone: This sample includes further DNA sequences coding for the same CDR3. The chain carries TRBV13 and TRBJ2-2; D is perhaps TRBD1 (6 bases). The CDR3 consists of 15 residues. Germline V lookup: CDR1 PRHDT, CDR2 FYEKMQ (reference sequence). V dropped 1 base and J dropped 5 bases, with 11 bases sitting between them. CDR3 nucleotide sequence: TGTGCCAGCAGCTTAGACAGGGAGTATACCGGGGAGCTGTTTTTT. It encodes CASSLDREYTGELFF.

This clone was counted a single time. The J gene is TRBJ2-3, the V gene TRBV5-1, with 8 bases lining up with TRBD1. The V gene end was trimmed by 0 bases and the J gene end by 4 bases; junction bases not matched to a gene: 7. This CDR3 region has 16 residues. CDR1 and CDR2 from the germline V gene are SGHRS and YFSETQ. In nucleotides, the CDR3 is TGCGCCAGCAGCTTGGGCTTGAGACAGGGGCCAGATACGCAGTATTTT. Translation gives CASSLGLRQGPDTQYF. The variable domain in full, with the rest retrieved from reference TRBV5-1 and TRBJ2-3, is KAGVTQTPRYLIKTRGQQVTLSCSPISGHRSVSWYQQTPGQGLQFLFEYFSETQRNKGNFPGRFSGRQFSNSRSEMNVSTLELGDSALYLCASSLGLRQGPDTQYFGPGTRLTVL.

This chain's CDR3 is CSVEKTSTNYGYTF. CDR3 bases: TGCAGCGTTGAGAAGACATCAACTAACTATGGCTACACCTTC. The chain couples TRBV29-1 to TRBJ1-2; D unresolved. Germline CDR1 and CDR2: SQVTM and ANQGSEA. Trimming cost V 3 bases and J 0 bases, with 11 bases left between them. The CDR3 is 14 residues long.

The CDR3 region has the DNA TGCAGCGCACGACAGGGCCAAGAGACCCAGTACTTC. Its translation: CSARQGQETQYF. The V and J genes are TRBV29-1 and TRBJ2-5; 7 bases are shared with TRBD1. CDR3 length: 12 residues. Germline trimming cut 7 bases from V and 1 base from J; bases unmatched to any gene: 3. Germline assignment: CDR1 SQVTM and CDR2 ANQGSEA.

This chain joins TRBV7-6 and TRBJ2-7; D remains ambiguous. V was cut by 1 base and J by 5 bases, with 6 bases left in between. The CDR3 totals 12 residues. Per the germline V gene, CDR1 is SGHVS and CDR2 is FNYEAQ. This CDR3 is CASSLVVDEQYF. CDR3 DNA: TGTGCCAGCAGCTTAGTTGTAGACGAGCAGTACTTC. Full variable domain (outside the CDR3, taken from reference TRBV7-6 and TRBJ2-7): GAGVSQSPRYKVTKRGQDVALRCDPISGHVSLYWYRQALGQGPEFLTYFNYEAQQDKSGLPNDRFSAERPEGSISTLTIQRTEQRDSAMYRCASSLVVDEQYFGPGTRLTVT.

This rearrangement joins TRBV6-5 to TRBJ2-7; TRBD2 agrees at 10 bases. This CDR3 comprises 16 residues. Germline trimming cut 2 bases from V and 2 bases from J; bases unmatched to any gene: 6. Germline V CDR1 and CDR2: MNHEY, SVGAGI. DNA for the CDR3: TGTGCCAGCAGTTACCGTACTAGCGGGAACCCCTACGAGCAGTACTTC. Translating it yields CASSYRTSGNPYEQYF.

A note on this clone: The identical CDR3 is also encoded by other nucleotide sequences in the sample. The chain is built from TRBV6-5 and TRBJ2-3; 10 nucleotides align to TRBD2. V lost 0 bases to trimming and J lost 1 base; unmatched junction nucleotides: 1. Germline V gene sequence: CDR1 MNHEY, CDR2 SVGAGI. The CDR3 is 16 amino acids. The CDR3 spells CASSYSLAGGTDTQYF. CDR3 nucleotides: TGTGCCAGCAGTTACTCGCTAGCGGGAGGCACAGATACGCAGTATTTT.

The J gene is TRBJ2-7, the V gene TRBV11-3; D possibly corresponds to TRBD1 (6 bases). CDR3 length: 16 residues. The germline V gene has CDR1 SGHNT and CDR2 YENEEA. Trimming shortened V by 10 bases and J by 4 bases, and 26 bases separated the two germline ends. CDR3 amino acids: CATANKDRPPSYEQYV. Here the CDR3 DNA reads TGTGCCACCGCGAATAAGGACAGACCTCCCTCATACGAGCAGTACGTC.